The source of this TCR beta chain is a study of shared clonotypes between healthy human individuals (dated by TCRdb to 2020 to 2022). With regard to the full study: The cohort included three men and a couple of women between 18 and 49 years of age. For each donor, three plates each were used for CD4 naive and CD4 memory, two plates were used for CD8 naive, and one plate was used for CD8 memory. Blood TCR repertoires of roughly 5 healthy adults were deeply sequenced to estimate repertoire size and the extent of clonotype sharing between individuals. To increase sequencing depth and limit assay-specific biases, TCR repertoire library preparation and sequencing were carried out by different laboratories using diverse techniques. Each donor's leukapheresis produced roughly between roughly 0.85 and 9.5 billion PBMCs. Summary of the overall study and its limitations: Based on pairwise subsampling, the degree of clonotype sharing among donors was expected to be affected by sequencing depth. Compared with non-shared clonotypes, clonotypes shared by all four sorted-subset donors had higher generation probabilities. Across a few donors, approximately 5% of naive CD4, approximately 3.5% of naive CD8, approximately 2.5% of memory CD4, and roughly 0.4% of memory CD8 clonotypes were shared. Sampling was restricted to blood, and TCR repertoires in tissue are likely to differ from TCR repertoires in blood. Estimated clonotype richness was generally larger for naive than for memory subsets. Even with the large sequencing depth, rarefaction of the sorted-subset datasets indicated that sequencing was incomplete. The small number of donors limited the genetic and exposure-history diversity represented.

Using the deep immunoSEQ assay, TCR CDR3 regions were amplified from genomic DNA by multiplex PCR. For each cell subset, the extracted genomic DNA was distributed evenly across all wells of several immunoSEQ 96-well plates, and each plate served as one replicate. For sorted subsets, about 220 ng of genomic DNA, equivalent to some 30,000 T cell genomes, went into each replicate PCR. The purified libraries were quantified using a Qubit 3.0 fluorometer, sized with a Bioanalyzer 2100, and then quantified again using the KAPA Library Quantification kit. Every immunoSEQ 96-well plate was sequenced on a dedicated single-read 150-cycle Illumina NextSeq 550 flow cell. For the original study's pipeline: Because only junctional sequences without quality scores were contained in the immunoSEQ output, filtering matching that applied to full-length reads could not be performed. To assign V/J genes and CDR3, sequences were annotated using PyIR, a Python wrapper for IgBLAST v1.9, with IMGT germline references. Reads were filtered out if the reads had weak V/J assignments (E-value above 1e-6), no CDR3, stop codons, out-of-frame junctions, or ambiguous translated residues. V3J clonotypes were defined as sequences sharing an identical inferred V gene, J gene, and CDR3 amino acid sequence. Percentage overlap between repertoires was computed as shared unique clonotypes divided by the size of the smaller repertoire. RTK rarefaction, the Chao1 estimator, and Recon v2.1 estimates of unobserved clonotypes were used to assess repertoire richness. Generation probabilities were computed with OLGA for all TCRbeta clonotypes obtained by the gDNA method from several donors. Not all clones reach the TCRdb copy of this immuneACCESS table, which keeps in-frame sequences only. Checked studies attribute under half of the gap to unresolved V genes and leave the rest unexplained. V, J and clone size derive from that table, while D and trimming were established from the DNA sequence. The table for this sample lists 1.5 million to 2.5 million clones; over 85% of them were counted only once. More than 0.9% of the sample lies in the top ten.

CD8 naive samples were obtained by positive selection for CCR7 among CD45RO-negative cells, yielding a CD45RA+CCR7+ population from which TemRA cells were excluded. The donors were healthy, HIV-negative adults with no recently reported acute infections or vaccinations. Only Caucasian adults living in Nashville, Tennessee, USA were represented among the donors. Blood was obtained by leukapheresis, after which PBMCs were separated by Ficoll-Histopaque density gradient centrifugation and cryopreserved in liquid nitrogen vapor phase. Analytical flow cytometry was used to check the purity and quantity of every magnetically sorted T cell population. Genomic DNA was isolated from every sorted fraction and measured by UV absorbance on a Nanodrop 2000c. With respect to this clone: Its antigen is not yet known. The junction departs from the called germline gene at one end, perhaps through a read error.

The CDR3 has 13 amino acids, counting the end cysteine and phenylalanine. CDR3 DNA is the only sequence kept; it has 39 bases, read in frame from the first base. The germline V gene yields SGHDN for CDR1 and FVKESK for CDR2. Recombination connected TRBV14 to TRBJ2-7; TRBD2 might be the D gene, on 6 matching bases. Sequenced material: naive CD8+ T cells sorted from blood. Per the publication, the cell subset or site label means: CD45RA+CCR7+. This sequence originates from a man between 18 and 35 years old in good health. The DNA reads as follows: TGTGCCAGCAGCCAAGATCGGGTTGCGGGATTACGTTTC. Its amino acids are CASSQDRVAGLRF.